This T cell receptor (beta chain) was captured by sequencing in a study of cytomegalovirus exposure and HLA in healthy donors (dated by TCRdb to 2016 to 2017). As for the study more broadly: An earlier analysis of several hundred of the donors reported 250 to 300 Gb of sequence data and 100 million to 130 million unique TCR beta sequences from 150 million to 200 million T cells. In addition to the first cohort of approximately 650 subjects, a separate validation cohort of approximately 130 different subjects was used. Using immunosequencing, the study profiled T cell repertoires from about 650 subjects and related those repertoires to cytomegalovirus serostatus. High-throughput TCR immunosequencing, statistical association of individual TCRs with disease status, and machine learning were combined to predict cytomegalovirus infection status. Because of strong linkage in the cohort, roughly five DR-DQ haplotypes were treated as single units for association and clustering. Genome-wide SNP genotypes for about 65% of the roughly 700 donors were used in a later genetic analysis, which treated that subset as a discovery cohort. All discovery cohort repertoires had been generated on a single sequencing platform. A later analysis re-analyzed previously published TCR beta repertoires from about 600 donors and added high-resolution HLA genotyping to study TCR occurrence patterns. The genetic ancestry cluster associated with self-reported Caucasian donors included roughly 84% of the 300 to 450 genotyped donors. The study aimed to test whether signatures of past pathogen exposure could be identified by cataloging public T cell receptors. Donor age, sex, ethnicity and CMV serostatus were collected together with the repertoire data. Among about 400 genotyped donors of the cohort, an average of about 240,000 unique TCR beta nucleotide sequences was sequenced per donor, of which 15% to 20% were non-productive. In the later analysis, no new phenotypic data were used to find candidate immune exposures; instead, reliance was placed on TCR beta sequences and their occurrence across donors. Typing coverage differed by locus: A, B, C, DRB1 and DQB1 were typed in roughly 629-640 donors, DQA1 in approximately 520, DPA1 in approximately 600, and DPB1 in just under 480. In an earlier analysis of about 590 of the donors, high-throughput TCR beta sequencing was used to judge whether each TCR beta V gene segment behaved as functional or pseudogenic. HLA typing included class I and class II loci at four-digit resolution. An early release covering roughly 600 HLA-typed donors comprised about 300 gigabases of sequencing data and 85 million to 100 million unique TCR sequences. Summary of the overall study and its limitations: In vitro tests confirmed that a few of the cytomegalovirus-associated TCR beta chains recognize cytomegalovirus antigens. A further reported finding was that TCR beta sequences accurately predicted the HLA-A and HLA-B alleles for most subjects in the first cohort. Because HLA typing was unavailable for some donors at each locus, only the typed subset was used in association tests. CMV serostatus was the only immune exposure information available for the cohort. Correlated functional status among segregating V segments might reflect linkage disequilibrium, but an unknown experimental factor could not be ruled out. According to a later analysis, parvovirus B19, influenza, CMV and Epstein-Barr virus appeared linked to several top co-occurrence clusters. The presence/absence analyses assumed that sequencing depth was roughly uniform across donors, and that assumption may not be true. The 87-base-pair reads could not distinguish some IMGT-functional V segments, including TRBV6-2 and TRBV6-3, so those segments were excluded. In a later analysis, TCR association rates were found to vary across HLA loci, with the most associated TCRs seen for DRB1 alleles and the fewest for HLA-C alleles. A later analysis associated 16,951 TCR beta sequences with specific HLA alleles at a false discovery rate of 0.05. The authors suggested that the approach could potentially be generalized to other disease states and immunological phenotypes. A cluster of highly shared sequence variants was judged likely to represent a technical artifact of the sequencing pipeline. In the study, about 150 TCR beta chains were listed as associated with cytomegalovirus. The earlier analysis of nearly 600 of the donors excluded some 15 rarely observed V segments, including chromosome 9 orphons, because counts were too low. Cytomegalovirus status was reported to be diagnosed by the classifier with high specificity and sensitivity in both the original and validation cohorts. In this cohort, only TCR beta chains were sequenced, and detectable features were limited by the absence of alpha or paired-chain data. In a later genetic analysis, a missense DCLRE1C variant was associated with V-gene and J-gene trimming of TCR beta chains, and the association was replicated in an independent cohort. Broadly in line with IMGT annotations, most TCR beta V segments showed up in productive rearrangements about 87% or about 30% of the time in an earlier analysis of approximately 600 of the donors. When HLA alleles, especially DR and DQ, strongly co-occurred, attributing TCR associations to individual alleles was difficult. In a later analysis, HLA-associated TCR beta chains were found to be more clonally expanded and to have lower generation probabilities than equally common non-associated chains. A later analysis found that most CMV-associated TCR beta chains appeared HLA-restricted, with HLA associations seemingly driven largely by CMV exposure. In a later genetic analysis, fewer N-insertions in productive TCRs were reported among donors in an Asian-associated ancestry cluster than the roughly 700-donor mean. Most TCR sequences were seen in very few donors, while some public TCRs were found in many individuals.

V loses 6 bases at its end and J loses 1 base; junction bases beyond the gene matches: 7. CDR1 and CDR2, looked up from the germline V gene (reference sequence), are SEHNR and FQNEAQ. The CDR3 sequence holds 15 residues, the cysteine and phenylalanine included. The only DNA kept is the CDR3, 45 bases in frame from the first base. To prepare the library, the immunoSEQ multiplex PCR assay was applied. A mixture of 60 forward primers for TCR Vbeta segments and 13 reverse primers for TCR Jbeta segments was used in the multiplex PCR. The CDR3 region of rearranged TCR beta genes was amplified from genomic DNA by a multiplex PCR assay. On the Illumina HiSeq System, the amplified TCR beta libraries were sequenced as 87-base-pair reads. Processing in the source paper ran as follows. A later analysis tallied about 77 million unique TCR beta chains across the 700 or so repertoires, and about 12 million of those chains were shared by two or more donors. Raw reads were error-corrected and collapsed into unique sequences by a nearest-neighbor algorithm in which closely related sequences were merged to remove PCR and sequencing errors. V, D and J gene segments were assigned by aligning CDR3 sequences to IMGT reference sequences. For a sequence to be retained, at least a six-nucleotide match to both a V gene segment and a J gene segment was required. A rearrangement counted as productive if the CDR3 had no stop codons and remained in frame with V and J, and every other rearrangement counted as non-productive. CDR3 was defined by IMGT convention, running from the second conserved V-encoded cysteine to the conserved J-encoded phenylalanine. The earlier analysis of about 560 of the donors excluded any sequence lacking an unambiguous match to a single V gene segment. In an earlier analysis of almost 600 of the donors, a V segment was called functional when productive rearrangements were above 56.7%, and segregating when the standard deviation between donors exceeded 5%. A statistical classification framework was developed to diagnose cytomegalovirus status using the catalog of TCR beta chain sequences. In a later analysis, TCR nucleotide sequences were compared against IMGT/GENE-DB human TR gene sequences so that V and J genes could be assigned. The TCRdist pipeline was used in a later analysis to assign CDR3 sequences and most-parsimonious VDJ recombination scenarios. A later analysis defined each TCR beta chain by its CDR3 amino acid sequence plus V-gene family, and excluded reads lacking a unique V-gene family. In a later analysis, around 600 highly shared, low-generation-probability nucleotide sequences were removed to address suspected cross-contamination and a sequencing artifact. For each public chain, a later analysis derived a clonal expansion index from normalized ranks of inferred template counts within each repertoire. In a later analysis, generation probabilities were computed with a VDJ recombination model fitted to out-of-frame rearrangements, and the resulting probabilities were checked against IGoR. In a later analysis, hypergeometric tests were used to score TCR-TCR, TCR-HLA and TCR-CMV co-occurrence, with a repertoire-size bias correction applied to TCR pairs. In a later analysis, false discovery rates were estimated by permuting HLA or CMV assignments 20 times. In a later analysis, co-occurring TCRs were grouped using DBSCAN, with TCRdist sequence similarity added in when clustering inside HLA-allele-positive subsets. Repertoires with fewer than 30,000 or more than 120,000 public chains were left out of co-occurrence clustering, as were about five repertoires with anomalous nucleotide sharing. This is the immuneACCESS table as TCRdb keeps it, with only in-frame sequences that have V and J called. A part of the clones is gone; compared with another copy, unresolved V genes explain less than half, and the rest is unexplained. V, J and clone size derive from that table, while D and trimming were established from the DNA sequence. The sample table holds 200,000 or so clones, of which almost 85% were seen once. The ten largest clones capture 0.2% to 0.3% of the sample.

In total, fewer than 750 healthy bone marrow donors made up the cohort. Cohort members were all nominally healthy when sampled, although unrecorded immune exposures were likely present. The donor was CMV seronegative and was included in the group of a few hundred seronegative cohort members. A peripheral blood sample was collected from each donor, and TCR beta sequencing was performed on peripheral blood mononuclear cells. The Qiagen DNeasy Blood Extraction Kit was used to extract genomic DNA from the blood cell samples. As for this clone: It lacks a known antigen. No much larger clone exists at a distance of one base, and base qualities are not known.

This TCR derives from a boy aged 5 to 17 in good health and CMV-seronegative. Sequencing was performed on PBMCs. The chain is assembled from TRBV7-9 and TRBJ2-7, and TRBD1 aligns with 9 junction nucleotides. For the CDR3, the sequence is CASRSGQGVSYEQYF. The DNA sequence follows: TGTGCCAGCAGATCGGGACAGGGCGTTTCCTACGAGCAGTACTTC.